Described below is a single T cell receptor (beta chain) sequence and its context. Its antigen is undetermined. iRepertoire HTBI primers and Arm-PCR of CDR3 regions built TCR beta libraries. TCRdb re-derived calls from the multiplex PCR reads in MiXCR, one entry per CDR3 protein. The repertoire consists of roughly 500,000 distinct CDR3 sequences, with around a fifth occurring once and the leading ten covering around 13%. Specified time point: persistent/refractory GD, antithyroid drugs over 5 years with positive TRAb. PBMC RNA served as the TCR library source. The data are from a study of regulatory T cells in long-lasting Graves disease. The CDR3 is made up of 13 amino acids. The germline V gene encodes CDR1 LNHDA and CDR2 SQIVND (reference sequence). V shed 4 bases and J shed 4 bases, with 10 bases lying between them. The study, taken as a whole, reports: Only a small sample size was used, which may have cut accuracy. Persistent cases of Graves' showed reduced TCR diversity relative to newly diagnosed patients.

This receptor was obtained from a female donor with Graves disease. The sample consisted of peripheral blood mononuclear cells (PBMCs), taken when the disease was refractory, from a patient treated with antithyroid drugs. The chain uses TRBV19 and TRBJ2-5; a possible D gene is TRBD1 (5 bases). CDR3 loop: CASSKGVRETQYF. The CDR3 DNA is TGTGCCAGTAGTAAAGGGGTCCGAGAGACCCAGTACTTC. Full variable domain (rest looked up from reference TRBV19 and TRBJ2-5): DGGITQSPKYLFRKEGQNVTLSCEQNLNHDAMYWYRQDPGQGLRLIYYSQIVNDFQKGDIAEGYSVSREKKESFPLTVTSAQKNPTAFYLCASSKGVRETQYFGPGTRLLVL.